The clone carrying this TCR beta chain was recorded many times. The source of the sample is a study of T cell clonality in common variable immunodeficiency. The data were produced by immunoSEQ multiplex PCR, yet TCRdb's version contains in-frame clones alone and is incomplete. The data show tens of thousands of clones, none appearing only once, with roughly 2.1% held by the ten largest. This TCR was recovered from a person aged 18 to 69 in good health. Sequencing used peripheral blood mononuclear cells.

Incomplete CDR3 DNA: TGTGCCAGCAGCTACCGGACAGGGGGCTACGAG. Residues: CASSYRTGGYE. Given in full, the CDR3 is CASSYRTGGYEQYF. J is TRBJ2-7 and V is TRBV11-2; 10 bases align to TRBD1. The sequence runs out 3 residues before the end of the CDR3; the remainder is reconstructed from the germline J gene. This CDR3 is built from 14 residues. J lost 3 bases, V lost 4 bases, and 3 bases had no gene match. Looked up from germline, CDR1 is SGHAT and CDR2 is FQNNGV.